This T cell receptor (beta chain) was recovered during a study of cytomegalovirus exposure and HLA in healthy donors. In regard to this clone: What it binds is not known.

Vbeta (60) and Jbeta (13) primers were used in the PCR. Assay: immunoSEQ multiplex PCR; the TCRdb copy retains only in-frame clones and omits some. Among some 170,000 clones listed, roughly 81% were seen once. The CDR3 sequence is 16 residues long. In germline, CDR1 is GTSNPN, CDR2 SVGIG (reference sequence). V lost 0 bases, J lost 4 bases, and 8 bases stayed unmatched. Findings and limits, study-wide: There was a cluster of highly shared sequence variants that was likely a sequencing artifact.

The sequence was collected from a woman in her forties or fifties in good health and CMV-seronegative. The chain couples TRBV30 to TRBJ1-4; 7 bases match TRBD1. Sample: PBMCs. CDR3: CAWSVRAGGGNEKLFF. CDR3 in DNA: TGTGCCTGGAGTGTAAGGGCAGGGGGTGGTAATGAAAAACTGTTTTTT.